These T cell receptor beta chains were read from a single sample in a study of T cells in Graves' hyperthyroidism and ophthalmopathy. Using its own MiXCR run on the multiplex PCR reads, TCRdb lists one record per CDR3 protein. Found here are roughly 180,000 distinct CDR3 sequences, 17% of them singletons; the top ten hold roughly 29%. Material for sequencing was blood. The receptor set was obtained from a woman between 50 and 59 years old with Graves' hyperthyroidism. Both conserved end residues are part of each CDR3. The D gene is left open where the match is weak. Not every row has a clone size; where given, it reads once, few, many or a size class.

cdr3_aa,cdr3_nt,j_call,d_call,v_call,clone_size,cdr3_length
CASSTGSFTYEQYF,TGTGCCAGCAGTACGGGTAGCTTCACCTACGAGCAGTACTTC,TRBJ2-7,-,TRBV27,-,14
CASSLEVTYEQYF,TGTGCCAGCAGCTTAGAAGTCACCTACGAGCAGTACTTC,TRBJ2-7,-,TRBV11-2,many,13
CASKGGVNQPQHF,TGTGCCAGCAAAGGGGGGGTCAATCAGCCCCAGCATTTT,TRBJ1-5,-,TRBV6-1,many,13
CASSRIAFDTQYF,TGTGCCAGCAGTAGGATAGCGTTCGATACGCAGTATTTT,TRBJ2-3,-,TRBV27,-,13
CASSSGQAWQPQHF,TGTGCCAGCAGCTCCGGACAGGCCTGGCAGCCCCAGCATTTT,TRBJ1-5,TRBD1,TRBV7-9,many,14
CSARIQGVAFF,TGCAGTGCCAGGATACAGGGAGTGGCTTTCTTT,TRBJ1-1,-,TRBV20-1,many,11
CSVTRTGTIREQFF,TGCAGCGTTACTCGGACAGGGACAATAAGGGAGCAGTTCTTC,TRBJ2-1,TRBD1,TRBV29-1,many,14
CASGLFPRNEQFF,TGCGCCAGCGGCCTCTTTCCTCGGAATGAGCAGTTCTTC,TRBJ2-1,-,TRBV5-1,many,13
CSVTDRNYGYTF,TGCAGCGTAACCGACAGGAACTATGGCTACACCTTC,TRBJ1-2,-,TRBV29-1,many,12
CASSLMYRNPNTEAFF,TGTGCCAGCAGCCTAATGTACAGGAACCCCAACACTGAAGCTTTCTTT,TRBJ1-1,-,TRBV7-2,many,16
CASSWGQNTEAFF,TGTGCCAGCAGCTGGGGACAGAACACTGAAGCTTTCTTT,TRBJ1-1,-,TRBV6-1,many,13
CASDRTALRGQFF,TGTGCCAGCGACCGGACAGCCCTTAGGGGGCAGTTCTTC,TRBJ2-1,-,TRBV2,many,13
CASSPDGGNYGYTF,TGTGCCAGCAGCCCTGACGGGGGAAACTATGGCTACACCTTC,TRBJ1-2,-,TRBV2,many,14